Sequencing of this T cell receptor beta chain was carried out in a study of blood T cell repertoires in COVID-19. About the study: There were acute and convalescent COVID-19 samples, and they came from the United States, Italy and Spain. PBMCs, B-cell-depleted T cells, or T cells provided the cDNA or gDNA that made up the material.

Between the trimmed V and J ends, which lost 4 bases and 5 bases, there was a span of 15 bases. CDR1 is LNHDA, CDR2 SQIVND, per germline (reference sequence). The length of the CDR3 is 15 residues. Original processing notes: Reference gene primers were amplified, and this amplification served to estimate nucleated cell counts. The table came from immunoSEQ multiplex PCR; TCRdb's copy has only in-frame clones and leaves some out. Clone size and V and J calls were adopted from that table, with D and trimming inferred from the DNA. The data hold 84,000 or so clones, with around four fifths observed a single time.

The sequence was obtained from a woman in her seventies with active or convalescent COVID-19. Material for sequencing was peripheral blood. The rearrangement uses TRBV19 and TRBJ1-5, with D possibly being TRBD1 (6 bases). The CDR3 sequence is CASSTPRGKDQPQHF. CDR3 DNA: TGTGCCAGTAGTACCCCGAGGGGGAAGGATCAGCCCCAGCATTTT.